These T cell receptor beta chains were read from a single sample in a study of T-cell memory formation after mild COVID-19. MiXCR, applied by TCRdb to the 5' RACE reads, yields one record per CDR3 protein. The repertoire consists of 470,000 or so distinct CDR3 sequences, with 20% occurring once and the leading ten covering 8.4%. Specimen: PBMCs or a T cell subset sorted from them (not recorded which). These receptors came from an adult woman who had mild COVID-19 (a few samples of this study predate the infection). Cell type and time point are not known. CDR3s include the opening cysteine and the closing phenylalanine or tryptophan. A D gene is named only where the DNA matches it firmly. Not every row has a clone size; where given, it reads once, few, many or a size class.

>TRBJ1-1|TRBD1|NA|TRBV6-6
CASSTTGGLTEAFF
TGTGCCAGCAGTACTACAGGGGGTTTGACTGAAGCTTTCTTT
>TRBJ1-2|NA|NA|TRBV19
CASSMSGQATGYTF
TGTGCCAGTAGTATGTCGGGACAAGCTACGGGCTACACCTTC
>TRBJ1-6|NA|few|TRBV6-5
CASRGAGSPLHF
TGTGCCAGCAGAGGGGCAGGGTCACCCCTCCACTTT
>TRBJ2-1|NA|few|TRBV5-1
CASSLDWVNEQFF
TGCGCCAGCAGCTTGGATTGGGTTAATGAGCAGTTCTTC
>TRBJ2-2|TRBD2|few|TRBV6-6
CASRTLAGGPGGELFF
TGTGCCAGCAGAACACTAGCGGGGGGCCCGGGCGGGGAGCTGTTTTTT
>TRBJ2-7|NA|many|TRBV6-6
CASKAPGDLYEQYF
TGTGCCAGCAAGGCACCAGGAGATCTCTACGAGCAGTACTTC
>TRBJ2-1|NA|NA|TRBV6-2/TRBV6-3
CASSLEGGEDEQFF
TGTGCCAGCAGTTTAGAAGGGGGAGAGGATGAGCAGTTCTTC
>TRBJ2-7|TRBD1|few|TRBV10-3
CAISEPGQGNSYEQYF
TGTGCCATCAGTGAGCCGGGACAGGGAAACTCCTACGAGCAGTACTTC
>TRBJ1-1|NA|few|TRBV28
CASSFSFEAFF
TGTGCCAGCAGTTTCTCATTTGAAGCTTTCTTT
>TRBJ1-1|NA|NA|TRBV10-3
CAISPEGLFAEAFF
TGTGCCATCAGTCCCGAGGGACTATTCGCCGAAGCTTTCTTT
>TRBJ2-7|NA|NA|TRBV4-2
CASSQVGGNSYEQYF
TGTGCCAGCAGCCAGGTCGGGGGCAACTCCTACGAGCAGTACTTC
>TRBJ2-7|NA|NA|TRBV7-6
CASSWSRGYEQYF
TGTGCCAGCAGCTGGAGCCGAGGCTACGAGCAGTACTTC
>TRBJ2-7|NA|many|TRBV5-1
CASSLEGSEQYF
TGCGCCAGCAGCTTGGAGGGGTCCGAGCAGTACTTC
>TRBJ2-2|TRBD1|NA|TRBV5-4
CASSLNRGLIAGELFF
TGTGCCAGCAGCTTGAACAGGGGGCTAATTGCCGGGGAGCTGTTTTTT
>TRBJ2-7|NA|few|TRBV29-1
CSVEDLRYEQYF
TGCAGCGTTGAAGATCTTCGATACGAGCAGTACTTC
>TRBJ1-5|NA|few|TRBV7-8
CASSLVGFAANQPQHF
TGTGCCAGCAGCTTAGTCGGGTTTGCAGCTAATCAGCCCCAGCATTTT
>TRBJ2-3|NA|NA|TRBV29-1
CSVDQGTDTQYF
TGCAGCGTTGACCAGGGAACAGATACGCAGTATTTT
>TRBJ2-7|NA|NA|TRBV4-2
CASSQDLPFSYEQYF
TGTGCCAGCAGCCAAGATCTCCCCTTCTCCTACGAGCAGTACTTC
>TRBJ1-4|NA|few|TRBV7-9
CASSRTGSGEKLFF
TGTGCCAGCAGCCGTACAGGGTCAGGAGAAAAACTGTTTTTT
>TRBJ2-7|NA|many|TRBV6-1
CASRPVAHEQYF
TGTGCCAGCAGACCAGTGGCCCACGAGCAGTACTTC
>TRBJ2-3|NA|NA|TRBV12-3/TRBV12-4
CASSPFPTDTQYF
TGTGCCAGCAGCCCCTTCCCCACAGATACGCAGTATTTT
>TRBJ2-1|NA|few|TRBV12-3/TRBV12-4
CASSSINGEQFF
TGTGCCAGCAGTTCGATAAACGGAGAGCAGTTCTTC
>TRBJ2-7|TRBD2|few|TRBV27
CASSQTPGTSYEQYF
TGTGCCAGCAGTCAGACCCCCGGGACTAGCTACGAGCAGTACTTC
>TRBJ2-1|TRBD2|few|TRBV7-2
CASSLAVSGAVNEQFF
TGTGCCAGCAGCTTAGCAGTCAGCGGGGCAGTCAATGAGCAGTTCTTC
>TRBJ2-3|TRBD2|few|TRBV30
CAFSAGGPQDTQYF
TGTGCCTTCTCTGCGGGGGGGCCTCAAGATACGCAGTATTTT
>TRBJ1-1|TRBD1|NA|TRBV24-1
CATSGTGGKDPGRFLNTEAFF
TGTGCCACCAGTGGGACAGGGGGCAAGGATCCCGGGAGGTTCCTGAACACTGAAGCTTTCTTT
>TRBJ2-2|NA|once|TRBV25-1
CASSAEGATHGELFF
TGTGCCAGCAGTGCGGAAGGGGCTACCCACGGGGAGCTGTTTTTT
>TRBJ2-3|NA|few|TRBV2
CASSELGAGIADTQYF
TGTGCCAGCAGTGAGCTCGGAGCAGGGATCGCAGATACGCAGTATTTT
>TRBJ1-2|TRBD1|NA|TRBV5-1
CASSLTGGHYGYTF
TGCGCCAGCAGCTTGACAGGGGGCCACTATGGCTACACCTTC
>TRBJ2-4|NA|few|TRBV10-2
CASSEPPKGNIQYF
TGCGCCAGCAGTGAGCCTCCCAAAGGGAACATTCAGTACTTC
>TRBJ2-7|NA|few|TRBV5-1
CAIHKERAVAYEQYF
TGCGCCATCCACAAAGAGCGGGCAGTGGCCTACGAGCAGTACTTC
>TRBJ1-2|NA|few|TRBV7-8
CASSRLGGLITF
TGTGCCAGCAGTCGTCTCGGGGGGCTTATCACCTTC
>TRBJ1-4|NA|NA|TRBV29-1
CSVEDEGGNEKLFF
TGCAGCGTTGAAGATGAGGGGGGGAATGAAAAACTGTTTTTT
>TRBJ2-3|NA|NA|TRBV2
CASRDGHGTDTQYF
TGTGCCAGCAGGGACGGACACGGCACAGATACGCAGTATTTT